The source of this T cell receptor beta chain is a study of T cell repertoires in cytomegalovirus infection. The wider study: Indications of both CMV infection and matching HLA type were provided by public TCR beta signatures. Whole-study findings and limits: The response measured ex vivo was dominated by TCR beta clonotypes (HLA-C-restricted and CMV-specific). Carriers of CMV and the relevant HLA type were discriminated by public TCR beta frequency.

The length of the CDR3 is 13 residues. Trimming took off 5 bases at V and 11 bases at J, with 18 bases between the two ends. Germline V gene lookup returns CDR1 SGHVS and CDR2 FNYEAQ. There are many counts of this clonotype. Its specificity is unknown. TCRdb reprocessed the reads with MiXCR, giving one entry per CDR3 protein. The table includes hundreds of thousands of distinct CDR3 sequences, less than 40% detected once. Specimen: cultured CD8+ T cells from PBMCs, collected from culture after CMV antigen stimulation. The source is a human donor in good health (CMV status not recorded). Some clones in this sample may be carry-over from other donors' samples. The chain combines TRBV7-6 with TRBJ1-1, with a possible D match to TRBD1 (5 bases). The CDR3 protein is CASSPYQGFGAFF. In DNA, the CDR3 is TGTGCCAGCAGCCCATACCAGGGATTTGGGGCTTTCTTT.